The text below deals with one T cell receptor (beta chain). Other DNA sequences in this specimen translate into the identical CDR3. The sorted conventional CD4 T cells were gated as CD4+CD127+. This specimen belongs to a study of B cell selection in AIRE deficiency. TCRdb's table, derived via immunoSEQ multiplex PCR, lists solely in-frame clones and lacks some. The repertoire holds 20,000 to 30,000 clones, with 90% to 96% as singletons. This receptor was obtained from a human donor in good health. The sample taken for sequencing was CD4+CD127+ conventional T cells sorted from PBMCs.

The CDR3 sequence is CASSLGGSNEQFF. In nucleotides, the CDR3 is TGCGCCAGCAGCTTGGGAGGTTCGAACGAGCAGTTCTTC. This sequence joins TRBV5-1 and TRBJ2-1; D is undetermined. This CDR3 is 13 amino acids long. Per germline, CDR1 SGHRS and CDR2 YFSETQ. V lost 0 bases to trimming and J lost 10 bases, with 11 bases between them.